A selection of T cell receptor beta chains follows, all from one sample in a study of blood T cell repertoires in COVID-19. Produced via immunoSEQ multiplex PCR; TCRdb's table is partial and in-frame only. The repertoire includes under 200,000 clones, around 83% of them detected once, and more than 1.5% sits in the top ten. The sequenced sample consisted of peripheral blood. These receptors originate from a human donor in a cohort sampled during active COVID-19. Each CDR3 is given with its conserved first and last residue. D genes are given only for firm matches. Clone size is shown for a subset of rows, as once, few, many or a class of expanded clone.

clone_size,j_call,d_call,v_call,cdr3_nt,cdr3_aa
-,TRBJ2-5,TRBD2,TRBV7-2,TGTGCCAGCAGCATCCTGACTAGCTGGGTAGAGACCCAGTACTTC,CASSILTSWVETQYF
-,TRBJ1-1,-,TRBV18,TGTGCCAGCTCACCACGGGGAGAACATACTGAAGCTTTCTTT,CASSPRGEHTEAFF
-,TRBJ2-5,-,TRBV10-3,TGTGCCATCAGTGAGGACAGGTCGGGAGAGACCCAGTACTTC,CAISEDRSGETQYF
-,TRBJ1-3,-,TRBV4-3,TGCGCCAGCAGCCAAGAGTACGGACATGTTGGAAACACCATATATTTT,CASSQEYGHVGNTIYF
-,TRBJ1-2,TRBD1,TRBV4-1,TGCGCCAGCAGCCAAGAGAGACAGGGGGCGTCGGGCTACACCTTC,CASSQERQGASGYTF
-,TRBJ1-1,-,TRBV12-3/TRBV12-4,TGTGCCAGCAGTTTGGGGCAGATCACTGAAGCTTTCTTT,CASSLGQITEAFF
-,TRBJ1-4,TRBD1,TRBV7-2,TGTGCCAGCAGCTTCCGACAGGGCCCCCAGAATGAAAAACTGTTTTTT,CASSFRQGPQNEKLFF
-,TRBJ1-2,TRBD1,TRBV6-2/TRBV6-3,TGTGCCAGCAGTTTCTCTCCCGGGACAGGGATTGAGGATGGCTACACCTTC,CASSFSPGTGIEDGYTF
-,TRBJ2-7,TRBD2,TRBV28,TGTGCCAGCAGTTTATCTGCGGGAGGGCCTATGGAGCAGTACTTC,CASSLSAGGPMEQYF
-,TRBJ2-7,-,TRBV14,TGTGCCAGCAGCCAAGAGCGGAGGGGGCAATACGAGCAGTACTTC,CASSQERRGQYEQYF
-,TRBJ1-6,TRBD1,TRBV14,TGTGCCAGCAGCCAAGACCGGACAGGGTTAGGCTCACCCCTCCACTTT,CASSQDRTGLGSPLHF
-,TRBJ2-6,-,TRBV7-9,TGTGCCAGCAGCTTTAGGGCGCGGGGCTCTGGGGCCAACGTCCTGACTTTC,CASSFRARGSGANVLTF
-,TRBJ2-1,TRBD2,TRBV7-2,TGTGCCAGCAGCTTAGCCATTGAGGGTGGCGGGGGGGACGAGCAGTTCTTC,CASSLAIEGGGGDEQFF
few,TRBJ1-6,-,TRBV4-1,TGCGCCAGCAGCCTTCACCTAGACAGGCGAGAGAATTCACCCCTCCACTTT,CASSLHLDRRENSPLHF
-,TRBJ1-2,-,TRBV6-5,TGTGCCAGCAGACAGGGACGGAACTATGGCTACACCTTC,CASRQGRNYGYTF
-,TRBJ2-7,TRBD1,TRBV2,TGTGCCGGAACCTCCCGGGACAGGGGTTACGAGCAGTACTTC,CAGTSRDRGYEQYF
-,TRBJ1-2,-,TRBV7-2,TGTGCCAGCAGCTTAGAGACAGGCGGGTATGGCTACACCTTC,CASSLETGGYGYTF
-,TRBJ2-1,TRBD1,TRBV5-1,TGCGCCAGCAGCGACCGGGACAGTATGGTCAATGAGCAGTTCTTC,CASSDRDSMVNEQFF
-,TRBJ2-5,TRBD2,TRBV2,TGTGCCAGCCGGGGACTAGCGGGGCCAGAGACCCAGTACTTC,CASRGLAGPETQYF
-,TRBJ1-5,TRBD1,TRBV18,TGTGCCAGCTCACCTCCTGGGACAGGGCGAGGGAATCAGCCCCAGCATTTT,CASSPPGTGRGNQPQHF
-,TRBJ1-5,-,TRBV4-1,TGCGCCAGCGATAAAGGGGGGGTTTCCAATCAGCCCCAGCATTTT,CASDKGGVSNQPQHF
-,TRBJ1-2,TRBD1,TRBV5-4,TGTGCCAGCAGCTACCCTGACAGGGAATCTGGCTACACCTTC,CASSYPDRESGYTF
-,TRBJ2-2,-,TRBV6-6,TGTGCCAGCAGTTCTCCAACCGGGAAGAACACCGGGGAGCTGTTTTTT,CASSSPTGKNTGELFF
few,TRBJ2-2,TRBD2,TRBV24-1,TGTGCCACCAGTGAAACTAAGACTAGCGGGGGGCCCGGGGAGCTGTTTTTT,CATSETKTSGGPGELFF
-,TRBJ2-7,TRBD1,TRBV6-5,TGTGCCAGCAGTCCGAGAAGGGGGCGCGAGCAGTACTTC,CASSPRRGREQYF
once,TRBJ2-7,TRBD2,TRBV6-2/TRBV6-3,TGTGCCAGCAGTTCGGTTTCGCAGCGGGGCTCCTACGAGCAGTACTTC,CASSSVSQRGSYEQYF
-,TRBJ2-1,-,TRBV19,TGTGCCAGTAGCGACGCGGGGTCTTACAATGAGCAGTTCTTC,CASSDAGSYNEQFF
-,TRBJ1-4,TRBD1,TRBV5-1,TGCGCCAGCAGTTACACAGGGGCGGCAACTAATGAAAAACTGTTTTTT,CASSYTGAATNEKLFF
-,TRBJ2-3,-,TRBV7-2,TGTGCCAGCAGCTCAGAGGGGGGGCGGCTGTCCACAGATACGCAGTATTTT,CASSSEGGRLSTDTQYF
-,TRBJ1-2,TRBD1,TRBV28,TGTGCCAGCAGGGACAGGGACCTTGGCTACACCTTC,CASRDRDLGYTF
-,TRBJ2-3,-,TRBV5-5,TGTGCCAGCAGCCAGGGGACCTCAGCCGATACGCAGTATTTT,CASSQGTSADTQYF